What follows is one T cell receptor beta chain and its context. Its antigen is undetermined. Per germline, CDR1 MGHRA and CDR2 YSYEKL. The CDR3 loop spans 16 amino acids. The ends were cut back, 0 bases at V and 5 bases at J, with 17 bases in the middle. The PCR was carried out with 60 Vbeta primers and 13 Jbeta primers. Clones were read by immunoSEQ multiplex PCR, and TCRdb kept only the in-frame ones, dropping some. The table shows 150,000 to 200,000 clones, with about 80% occurring only once. This entry is derived from a study of cytomegalovirus exposure and HLA in healthy donors. Whole-study results and caveats: Later analysis identified around 15,000 TCR beta sequences associated with HLA alleles, using a false discovery rate threshold of 0.05. Association of a missense DCLRE1C variant with TCR beta V- and J-gene trimming was reported in a later analysis.

This receptor was obtained from a man aged 18 to 29 in good health and CMV-seropositive. The chain couples TRBV4-1 to TRBJ2-7; D is perhaps TRBD2 (5 bases). Sequencing used PBMCs. DNA for the CDR3: TGCGCCAGCAGCCAAGAACGGACGGGTTTCGGGAACGAGCAGTACTTC. Its protein product is CASSQERTGFGNEQYF.